Sequencing of this T cell receptor beta chain was carried out in a study of shared clonotypes between healthy human individuals. Turning to the study itself: The study used three CD4 naive, three CD4 memory, two CD8 naive and one CD8 memory plate per donor.

CD45RO negativity and positive selection for CCR7 defined naive CD8 cells, a population that excluded terminally differentiated effector memory CD45RA+ cells. The study drew all its donors from Caucasian adults living in Nashville, Tennessee. For each subset, genomic DNA was distributed in equal portions over several immunoSEQ plates. In the sorted-subset replicate PCRs, approximately 200 ng DNA, around 30,000 T cell genomes, was used. Assay used: immunoSEQ multiplex PCR; TCRdb lists only in-frame clones, some missing. This sample has about 1.9 million clones, with just over 90% found just once. The CDR3 has 13 amino acids. Trimming stripped 5 bases from V and 5 bases from J, with 10 bases between. The germline V gene has CDR1 MDHEN and CDR2 SYDVKM.

The clonotype was recovered from a man aged 18 to 29 in good health. Some clones in this sample may be carry-over from other donors' samples. This sequence joins TRBV28 and TRBJ2-1, with TRBD2 as a possible D gene (6 bases). What was sequenced was naive CD8+ T cells from PBMCs. CDR3 bases: TGTGCCAGCAGTGGACTACCGGACAATGAGCAGTTCTTC. Its translation: CASSGLPDNEQFF. The whole variable domain, remainder taken from reference TRBV28 and TRBJ2-1, is DVKVTQSSRYLVKRTGEKVFLECVQDMDHENMFWYRQDPGLGLRLIYFSYDVKMKEKGDIPEGYSVSREKKERFSLILESASTNQTSMYLCASSGLPDNEQFFGPGTRLTVL.